This T cell receptor beta chain was identified during a study of cytomegalovirus exposure and HLA in healthy donors. The PCR had 60 Vbeta and 13 Jbeta primers. Repertoires were generated with immunoSEQ multiplex PCR, while TCRdb's copy carries only in-frame clones and drops some. The data contain 250,000 to 300,000 clones, about nine tenths of them singletons. The CDR3 totals 11 residues. The germline V gene has CDR1 LNHDA and CDR2 SQIVND (reference sequence). Between the trimmed V and J ends, which lost 5 bases and 9 bases, there was a span of 8 bases. General study findings and limits: In vitro checks showed that three CMV-associated chains really do target CMV antigens. In an earlier analysis, about 87% or about 30%: the productive usage of most TCR beta V segments. Investigators reported 150 to 200 TCR beta chains as tied to cytomegalovirus.

Notes on this clone: Its target is unknown. This CDR3 is also generated by other DNA sequences in the sample.

V is TRBV19 and J is TRBJ2-1; D remains unclear. Sequenced sample: PBMCs. This clonotype was obtained from a girl aged 2 to 9 in good health and CMV-seronegative. The CDR3 protein is CASSSTSEQFF. In nucleotides, the CDR3 is TGTGCCAGTAGTTCAACAAGTGAGCAGTTCTTC. Drawing the rest from reference TRBV19 and TRBJ2-1, the complete variable domain is DGGITQSPKYLFRKEGQNVTLSCEQNLNHDAMYWYRQDPGQGLRLIYYSQIVNDFQKGDIAEGYSVSREKKESFPLTVTSAQKNPTAFYLCASSSTSEQFFGPGTRLTVL.